This T cell receptor beta chain was obtained from a study of CD8+ T cells in alopecia areata. Treatment defined: oral pan-JAK inhibitor, 5-10 mg twice daily. Reverse transcription of extracted RNA yielded cDNA, which provided the sequencing template. TCRdb's table, derived via immunoSEQ multiplex PCR, lists solely in-frame clones and lacks some. Among 120,000 or so clones listed, around 60% were seen once. This clone was detected only once. The CDR3 loop spans 14 amino acids. V lost 7 bases to trimming and J lost 6 bases; unmatched junction nucleotides: 11. The germline V gene encodes CDR1 SQVTM and CDR2 ANQGSEA.

The chain is built from TRBV29-1 and TRBJ2-1; 8 nucleotides match TRBD2. This receptor was obtained from a human donor with alopecia areata. The material sequenced was CD4+ T cells sorted from blood, taken at week 4, from a patient treated with tofacitinib. The CDR3 reads CSARLALVTNEQFF. The CDR3 DNA reads as TGCAGCGCCAGACTAGCGCTAGTAACCAATGAGCAGTTCTTC.